Each of the 24 T cell receptor beta chains below was sequenced from the same sample in a study of blood T cell repertoires in COVID-19. Assay: immunoSEQ multiplex PCR; the TCRdb copy retains only in-frame clones and omits some. The repertoire holds about 150,000 clones, with roughly 87% as singletons. Sequencing was done on a sample of PBMCs or T cells enriched from blood (not recorded which). Receptors originate from a woman aged 40 to 55 who had been exposed to COVID-19.

V usage is TRBV6-5 and J usage is TRBJ1-5; TRBD1 matches at 8 bases. V lost 6 bases and J lost 7; bases outside the gene matches: 11. The CDR3 has 15 residues. CDR1 and CDR2 from the germline V gene are MNHEY and SVGAGI. The CDR3 protein is CASSRQGFAGQPQHF. CDR3 bases: TGTGCCAGCAGCCGACAGGGGTTTGCAGGGCAGCCCCAGCATTTT.

Only a few counts were recorded for this clone. Here the CDR3 reads CASRDRRQETQYF. The CDR3 bases are TGTGCCAGCCGAGACAGGCGCCAAGAGACCCAGTACTTC. The rearrangement joins TRBV18 to TRBJ2-5, with a weak D call TRBD1 (6 bases). This CDR3 comprises 13 residues. Trimming left V 8 bases short and J 1 base short, with 11 bases between. Germline-derived CDR1 and CDR2 are KGHSH and LQKENI.

V gene TRBV7-9 combines with J gene TRBJ2-7; 7 bases line up with TRBD1. The CDR3 has 15 residues. The junction had 10 bases not matched to a gene; V was cut back by 4 bases and J by 4 bases. Germline CDR1 is SEHNR and CDR2 is FQNEAQ (reference sequence). The CDR3 DNA follows: TGTGCCAGCAGCTCGCGACAGGGAGTTCGGTACGAGCAGTACTTC. Its protein is CASSSRQGVRYEQYF.

The genes are TRBV6-5 and TRBJ2-3, with D possibly matching TRBD2 (6 bases). V was cut by 6 bases and J by 2 bases, with 9 bases left in between. CDR1 and CDR2 (germline): MNHEY, SVGAGI. CDR3 length equals 13 residues. In DNA, the CDR3 is TGTGCCAGCAGACGGGACTTCACAGATACGCAGTATTTT. Residues: CASRRDFTDTQYF.

V is TRBV28 and J is TRBJ1-1, with TRBD1 as a possible D gene (5 bases). Germline V gene data show CDR1 as MDHEN and CDR2 as SYDVKM. Trimming pared 2 bases from V and 1 base from J, leaving 8 bases between. The length of the CDR3 is 14 residues. The CDR3 loop reads CASSLNGGNTEAFF. The CDR3 nucleotides read TGTGCCAGCAGTTTAAACGGGGGGAACACTGAAGCTTTCTTT.

The chain joins TRBV9 to TRBJ1-6; maybe TRBD1 (6 bases). V was clipped by 3 bases and J by 8 bases, with 24 bases between them. The germline V gene encodes CDR1 SGDLS and CDR2 YYNGEE. This CDR3 has 18 amino acids. The chain's CDR3 is CASSGGQGREVNYSPLHF. The CDR3 DNA reads as TGTGCCAGCAGCGGGGGGCAGGGGCGTGAAGTCAATTATTCACCCCTCCACTTT.

This chain uses TRBV5-1 with TRBJ2-3; TRBD1 matches at 7 bases. The germline V gene has CDR1 SGHRS and CDR2 YFSETQ. The J segment lost 4 bases and the V segment lost 4 bases, leaving 9 bases of the junction unmatched. The length of the CDR3 is 15 residues. As DNA, the CDR3 is TGCGCCAGCAGCGCTACAGGGGAACCTCCAGATACGCAGTATTTT. Translation: CASSATGEPPDTQYF.

This chain joins TRBV4-1 and TRBJ2-7, with 9 bases matching TRBD2. In germline, CDR1 is MGHRA, CDR2 YSYEKL. The trim removed 3 bases at V and 6 bases at J, leaving 6 bases unmatched. The CDR3 spans 14 residues. Written as DNA, the CDR3 is TGCGCCAGCAGCCATAGGGGACTAGCCGGCGAGCAGTACTTC. It translates to CASSHRGLAGEQYF.

The genes are TRBV7-6 and TRBJ2-1; D call uncertain. The CDR3 extends over 15 amino acids. Germline values: CDR1 SGHVS, CDR2 FNYEAQ. The V gene lost 5 bases and the J gene lost 9 bases, with 20 bases spanning the gap. The chain's CDR3 is CASSALSVRSAEQFF. The DNA of the CDR3 is TGTGCCAGCAGCGCTCTAAGCGTCCGTTCCGCTGAGCAGTTCTTC.

In nucleotides, the CDR3 is TGTGCCAGCAGCGTAGCGGACTACTATGGCTACACCTTC. As protein: CASSVADYYGYTF. The genes are TRBV9 and TRBJ1-2, with D unclear. Germline CDR1 SGDLS, CDR2 YYNGEE. The CDR3 is 13 amino acids. V was clipped by 0 bases and J by 3 bases, with 6 bases between them.

The chain carries TRBV6-2 or TRBV6-3 and TRBJ2-7; 8 nucleotides agree with TRBD2. CDR3 length equals 14 residues. In germline, CDR1 is MNHEY, CDR2 SVGEGT. With V trimmed by 2 bases and J by 3 bases, 3 bases remained unmatched. The CDR3 spells CASSYPGTSYEQYF. DNA of the CDR3: TGTGCCAGCAGTTACCCAGGGACTAGCTACGAGCAGTACTTC.

This chain links TRBV19 with TRBJ1-1; TRBD1 is a possible D gene (6 bases). Trimming stripped 4 bases from V and 12 bases from J, with 15 bases between. The germline V gene has CDR1 LNHDA and CDR2 SQIVND (reference sequence). The CDR3 contains 12 residues. The CDR3 nucleotides read TGTGCCAGTAGTACTCAGACAGGCGCACCTTTCTTT. This translates into CASSTQTGAPFF. Looking up the rest from reference TRBV19 and TRBJ1-1 gives the full variable domain: DGGITQSPKYLFRKEGQNVTLSCEQNLNHDAMYWYRQDPGQGLRLIYYSQIVNDFQKGDIAEGYSVSREKKESFPLTVTSAQKNPTAFYLCASSTQTGAPFFGQGTRLTVV.

The genes are TRBV4-1 and TRBJ2-3, with 8 positions matching TRBD2. CDR1 is MGHRA, CDR2 YSYEKL, per germline. Trimming cost V 6 bases and J 6 bases; bases outside gene matches: 5. The CDR3 is made up of 13 amino acids. The CDR3 region is CASSRAGEDTQYF. Here the CDR3 DNA reads TGCGCCAGCAGTAGAGCGGGGGAGGATACGCAGTATTTT.

The V and J genes are TRBV29-1 and TRBJ1-2, with 10 bases identical to TRBD1. Germline V gene data show CDR1 as SQVTM and CDR2 as ANQGSEA. The V segment lost 6 bases and the J segment 4 bases; nucleotides outside the gene matches: 5. The CDR3 length is 13 residues. This CDR3 is CSVGRDRGYGYTF. The CDR3 DNA is TGCAGCGTCGGGAGGGACAGGGGCTATGGCTACACCTTC.

The chain carries TRBV21-1 and TRBJ1-1; the table's D call, TRBD1, was not checked against the DNA. TRBV21-1 is a recognized pseudogene. The CDR3 is made up of 16 amino acids. The CDR3, as DNA: TGTGCCAGCAGCCCTCGGACAGAGCCGATGAACACTGAAGCTTTCTTT. This codes for CASSPRTEPMNTEAFF.

The CDR3 here is CASSLEGRKNTIYF. CDR3 DNA: TGTGCCAGCAGCTTAGAGGGGCGTAAAAACACCATATATTTT. This chain joins TRBV7-6 and TRBJ1-3; a weak D match, TRBD1 (5 bases). CDR1 is SGHVS and CDR2 is FNYEAQ in the germline V gene. V lost 1 base and J lost 6, with 10 bases in between. The CDR3 spans 14 residues.

This clone was counted between two and nine times. This sequence joins TRBV7-8 and TRBJ2-7; TRBD1 agrees at 7 bases. Germline CDR1 reads SGHVS; CDR2 reads FQNEAQ. This CDR3 is 17 amino acids long. With V trimmed by 2 bases and J by 1 base, 11 bases remained unmatched. The DNA of the CDR3 is TGTGCCAGCAGCTTACGCCGACAGGGCCGTTCTTCCTACGAGCAGTACTTC. Translating it yields CASSLRRQGRSSYEQYF.

This rearrangement joins TRBV5-1 to TRBJ1-1, with 8 nucleotides matching TRBD1. Germline lookup yields CDR1 SGHRS and CDR2 YFSETQ. V lost 7 bases and J lost 4; bases outside the gene matches: 9. The CDR3 is 14 amino acids. CDR3 sequence (DNA): TGCGCCAGCTCCGGGCAGGGGGCGGGCACTGAAGCTTTCTTT. Translating it yields CASSGQGAGTEAFF. Full variable domain (outside the CDR3, taken from reference TRBV5-1 and TRBJ1-1): KAGVTQTPRYLIKTRGQQVTLSCSPISGHRSVSWYQQTPGQGLQFLFEYFSETQRNKGNFPGRFSGRQFSNSRSEMNVSTLELGDSALYLCASSGQGAGTEAFFGQGTRLTVV.

The chain joins TRBV3-1 (or the pseudogene TRBV3-2) to TRBJ2-1; 9 nucleotides agree with TRBD2. This CDR3 region has 15 residues. The germline V gene encodes CDR1 LGHDT and CDR2 YNNKEL (reference sequence). The ends lost 1 base at V and 7 bases at J; junction bases unmatched: 5. For the CDR3, the DNA is TGTGCCAGCAGCCAAGTAGCGGGGGCGGGGAATGAGCAGTTCTTC. Translating gives CASSQVAGAGNEQFF.

The genes are TRBV4-1 and TRBJ2-7; D not resolved. The V gene lost 0 bases and the J gene lost 4 bases, with 7 bases spanning the gap. The CDR3 is 13 residues long. Germline V gene lookup returns CDR1 MGHRA and CDR2 YSYEKL. The CDR3 sequence: CASSQDQTYEQYF. As DNA, the CDR3 is TGCGCCAGCAGCCAAGACCAAACATACGAGCAGTACTTC.

The V gene is TRBV12-3 or TRBV12-4, the J gene TRBJ2-1; TRBD2 matches at 7 bases. V trimming: 7 bases; J trimming: 10 bases; junction bases outside the gene matches: 10. The CDR3 consists of 13 residues. The CDR3: CASTLGLGREQFF. CDR3 nucleotide sequence: TGTGCCAGCACCTTAGGACTAGGCCGAGAGCAGTTCTTC.

The gene calls are TRBV27 and TRBJ1-4; TRBD1 agrees at 9 bases. This CDR3 is 16 amino acids long. Trimming cost V 5 bases and J 2 bases; bases outside gene matches: 6. The V gene's germline CDR1 is MNHEY and CDR2 SMNVEV (reference sequence). The CDR3 region has the DNA TGTGCCAGCAGTACGAGACAGGGGGGGACTAATGAAAAACTGTTTTTT. Protein: CASSTRQGGTNEKLFF.

CDR3 sequence (DNA): TGTGCCAGCAGTGTAGGGACAGCCTCTTTTGAGCAGTTCTTC. Translating gives CASSVGTASFEQFF. The chain carries TRBV2 and TRBJ2-1; 7 bases line up with TRBD1. V shed 4 bases and J 9 bases; nucleotides not matched to a gene: 9. The CDR3 extends over 14 amino acids. CDR1 is SNHLY and CDR2 is FYNNEI in the germline V gene.

This sequence joins TRBV6-5 and TRBJ2-1; D is perhaps TRBD2 (6 bases). The CDR3 consists of 14 residues. From germline, CDR1 is MNHEY and CDR2 SVGAGI. V lost 6 bases and J 4 bases, leaving 13 bases between the germline ends. This chain's CDR3 is CASRTGEPYNEQFF. The CDR3, as DNA: TGTGCCAGCAGGACGGGAGAACCTTACAATGAGCAGTTCTTC.